This TCR beta chain was captured in a study of blood T cell repertoires in COVID-19. Study as a whole: Each recovered donor of Cohort 3 presented with two negative PCRs, clearance, or symptom resolution.

Generated by immunoSEQ multiplex PCR, the TCRdb table keeps only in-frame clones and is missing some. The repertoire holds 250,000 to 300,000 clones, around 89% seen once, with roughly 2% in the top ten. Trimming took off 0 bases at V and 7 bases at J, with 14 bases between the two ends. The length of the CDR3 is 15 residues. Germline values: CDR1 SGHRS, CDR2 YFSETQ. Everyone who took part was roughly 18 to 89 years old, and they came from some 23 US areas. Cohorts were based on clinical histories the participants reported. This clone was detected only once. This receptor was taken from a woman in her fifties or sixties in a cohort exposed to, infected with or recovered from COVID-19 (not recorded which). The sample was PBMCs or T cells enriched from blood (not recorded which). The V call is TRBV5-1, the J call TRBJ2-1, with D perhaps matching TRBD1 (5 bases). The CDR3 loop is CASSLVQGEGNEQFF. CDR3 nucleotides: TGCGCCAGCAGCTTGGTGCAGGGTGAAGGGAATGAGCAGTTCTTC.